This TCR beta chain comes out of a study of OX40 agonist ivuxolimab in advanced cancers. The CDR3 sequence is 12 residues long. CDR1 MNHEY and CDR2 SMNVEV come from the germline V gene (reference sequence). V was pared by 5 bases and J by 7 bases, with 9 bases between. Only in-frame clones appear in the TCRdb table, and some are missing; sequencing was by immunoSEQ multiplex PCR. The sample lists 8,000 to 10,000 clones; about nine tenths were seen once. The chain uses TRBV27 and TRBJ2-1, with no clear D. Specimen: CD4+ or CD8+ T cells sorted from blood, collected in a trial of the OX40 agonist ivuxolimab. The sequence came from an adult with an advanced solid tumor such as melanoma, head and neck, liver or kidney cancer. CDR3 bases: TGTGCCAGCAGTCGGACCGAAAATGAGCAGTTCTTC. This gives the protein CASSRTENEQFF.